Detailed here is one T cell receptor beta chain. This sample was included in a study of cytomegalovirus exposure and HLA in healthy donors. The table came from immunoSEQ multiplex PCR; TCRdb's copy has only in-frame clones and leaves some out. The repertoire has approximately 200,000 clones, 81% of them found once; the top ten carry roughly 1.2%. Germline V lookup: CDR1 SGHRS, CDR2 YFSETQ. V shed 4 bases, J shed 0 bases, and the junction held 5 bases outside the gene matches. The CDR3 is 17 residues long. This receptor was obtained from a woman aged 30 to 39 in good health and CMV-seronegative. The sample taken for sequencing was PBMCs. The chain recombines TRBV5-1 with TRBJ2-2, with 11 positions matching TRBD1. This chain's CDR3 is CASSNRGQGANTGELFF. Written as DNA, the CDR3 is TGCGCCAGCAGCAACCGGGGACAGGGGGCGAACACCGGGGAGCTGTTTTTT.